The 30 T cell receptor beta chains reported below all come from one sample, sequenced in a study of blood T cells in healthy people across ages. A J-beta primer mix and a sample-barcoded 5' primer were used in a second PCR of about 6 to 12 cycles. One entry per CDR3 protein, called by TCRdb with MiXCR from the 5' RACE reads. The sample contains just under 550,000 distinct CDR3 sequences, about 25% of which appear only once. The sample was also reused in another study, on T cells of mothers and their children.

Input material: blood. These receptors all stem from a boy between 10 and 17 years old in good health.

The DNA of the CDR3 is TGTGCCAGCAGCGTACAGGAGGTTGAAGAAGCTTTCTTT. It translates to CASSVQEVEEAFF. This chain uses TRBV9 with TRBJ1-1, with D hard to call. CDR1 SGDLS and CDR2 YYNGEE come from the germline V gene. The CDR3 extends over 13 amino acids. V lost 1 base and J 8 bases, leaving 12 bases between the germline ends.

Note on this clonotype: Compared with germline, one end of the junction differs, possibly owing to a read error. V and J are TRBV9 and TRBJ2-2, with TRBD2 identical over 10 bases. Germline V gene sequence: CDR1 SGDLS, CDR2 YYNGEE. The CDR3 runs to 19 residues. The CDR3 loop reads CASSPGWLAGETNTGELFF. CDR3 DNA sequence: TGCGCCAGCAGCCCCGGGTGGCTAGCGGGGGAAACGAACACCGGGGAGCTGTTTTTT.

The chain recombines TRBV28 with TRBJ2-1; D ambiguous. The CDR3 extends over 14 amino acids. The V gene's germline CDR1 is MDHEN and CDR2 SYDVKM. Trimming removed 3 bases at V and 4 bases at J, with 10 bases between. CDR3 bases: TGTGCCAGCAGTTTCGTTCAGCTATACAATGAGCAGTTCTTC. Translating gives CASSFVQLYNEQFF.

This rearrangement joins TRBV4-3 to TRBJ2-5; D is unclear. The last part of the DNA fits TRBJ2-1 better; the J call may be wrong. This CDR3 region has 15 residues. Per the germline V gene, CDR1 is LGHNA and CDR2 is YSLEER. The CDR3 nucleotides read TGCGCCAGCAGCCAAGACGGCAGTAATTATGATGAGCAGTTCTTC. Its protein product is CASSQDGSNYDEQFF.

The table lists this clonotype with many counts. The rearrangement uses TRBV29-1 and TRBJ1-1; possible D gene TRBD1, 6 bases. Trimming pared 3 bases from V and 5 bases from J, leaving 22 bases between. CDR1 is SQVTM, CDR2 ANQGSEA, per germline. This CDR3 spans 16 amino acids. CDR3 region: CSVEYNKGGIGTEAFF. The CDR3 region has the DNA TGCAGCGTTGAGTATAATAAGGGGGGGATCGGGACTGAAGCTTTCTTT.

The J gene is TRBJ2-1, the V gene TRBV12-3 or TRBV12-4; 11 bases align to TRBD1. The CDR3 has 15 residues. The J segment lost 4 bases and the V segment lost 5 bases, leaving 4 bases of the junction unmatched. For the CDR3, the DNA is TGTGCCAGCAGTCGGGACAGGGGGGGATACAATGAGCAGTTCTTC. Its protein is CASSRDRGGYNEQFF.

V gene TRBV7-2 combines with J gene TRBJ2-5, with D possibly TRBD1 on 7 matching bases. TRBJ2-1 matches the DNA end more closely, so the J call is doubtful. This CDR3 has 15 amino acids. From germline, CDR1 is SGHTA and CDR2 FQGNSA. CDR3: CASSFLTGTGDEQFF. The CDR3 DNA reads TGTGCCAGCAGCTTTTTGACAGGGACGGGGGATGAGCAGTTCTTC.

This chain connects TRBV28 to TRBJ2-7; 10 bases fit TRBD2. The CDR3 has 15 residues. Losses at the gene ends were 3 bases for V and 2 bases for J; bases not matched to a gene: 4. The germline V gene has CDR1 MDHEN and CDR2 SYDVKM. The CDR3 region has the DNA TGTGCCAGCAGTTTGCAACTAGCGGGACCCTACGAGCAGTACTTC. Its translation: CASSLQLAGPYEQYF.

This clonotype has just a few counts. This chain links TRBV7-9 with TRBJ1-5; D is ambiguous. Trimming took off 5 bases at V and 1 base at J, with 12 bases between the two ends. Germline V gene data show CDR1 as SEHNR and CDR2 as FQNEAQ (reference sequence). The CDR3 totals 15 residues. The CDR3 is CASSETGGSNQPQHF. CDR3 sequence (DNA): TGTGCCAGCAGCGAGACCGGTGGAAGCAATCAGCCCCAGCATTTT.

A few counts support this clonotype. The chain uses TRBV5-1 and TRBJ2-7, with 9 positions matching TRBD1. The CDR3 runs to 16 residues. Germline V lookup: CDR1 SGHRS, CDR2 YFSETQ. Trimming cost V 4 bases and J 0 bases; bases outside gene matches: 8. CDR3 sequence (DNA): TGCGCCAGCAGCCCCGGATGGGACAGGGACTCCTACGAGCAGTACTTC. Translation: CASSPGWDRDSYEQYF.

This clonotype was seen a few times. The chain combines TRBV12-3 or TRBV12-4 with TRBJ1-6, with D possibly TRBD1 on 6 matching bases. This CDR3 region has 15 residues. V was cut by 6 bases and J by 9 bases, with 18 bases left in between. The CDR3 DNA reads as TGTGCCAGCAGGCCTACAGGGTCTGAGGGTTCACCCCTCCACTTT. This translates into CASRPTGSEGSPLHF.

This clonotype was detected many times. This chain joins TRBV5-1 and TRBJ2-5; D may be TRBD2 (6 bases). CDR3 length: 15 residues. The germline V gene has CDR1 SGHRS and CDR2 YFSETQ. V dropped 2 bases and J dropped 4 bases, with 15 bases sitting between them. CDR3 loop: CASSFRGMVGETQYF. The CDR3 DNA reads as TGCGCCAGCAGCTTTCGGGGGATGGTAGGAGAGACCCAGTACTTC.

This chain links TRBV18 with TRBJ2-1; TRBD1 is a possible D gene (5 bases). The CDR3 runs to 13 residues. Trimming stripped 2 bases from V and 5 bases from J, with 7 bases between. In germline, CDR1 is KGHSH, CDR2 LQKENI. CDR3 in DNA: TGTGCCAGCTCACCAGACAGTCACAATGAGCAGTTCTTC. Its protein product is CASSPDSHNEQFF. The full variable domain, its missing parts supplied by reference TRBV18 and TRBJ2-1, is NAGVMQNPRHLVRRRGQEARLRCSPMKGHSHVYWYRQLPEEGLKFMVYLQKENIIDESGMPKERFSAEFPKEGPSILRIQQVVRGDSAAYFCASSPDSHNEQFFGPGTRLTVL.

The chain combines TRBV25-1 with TRBJ1-1, with TRBD1 matching 7 bases. V gave up 4 bases and J gave up 5 bases; unmatched junction bases: 7. CDR3 length equals 14 residues. CDR1 and CDR2 from the germline V gene are MGHDK and SYGVNS. The CDR3 loop reads CASSGIRGQTEAFF. CDR3 nucleotides: TGTGCCAGCAGTGGTATAAGGGGGCAAACTGAAGCTTTCTTT.

This clonotype was seen a handful of times. The genes are TRBV5-1 and TRBJ2-4; the D gene is possibly TRBD1 (5 bases). Germline assignment: CDR1 SGHRS and CDR2 YFSETQ. The V gene lost 0 bases and the J gene lost 8 bases, with 12 bases spanning the gap. This CDR3 is built from 14 residues. The CDR3 sequence is CASSLGPARDIQYF. In DNA, the CDR3 is TGCGCCAGCAGCTTGGGCCCCGCCAGGGACATTCAGTACTTC.

This clonotype occurred a few times. V gene TRBV7-2 combines with J gene TRBJ2-7, with 7 bases matching TRBD2. Per the germline V gene, CDR1 is SGHTA and CDR2 is FQGNSA. J was trimmed by 1 base and V by 5 bases; bases with no gene match: 5. CDR3 length equals 14 residues. This CDR3 reads CASSTDGGSYEQYF. CDR3 in DNA: TGTGCCAGCAGCACAGACGGGGGGTCCTACGAGCAGTACTTC.

This clonotype has more than one count but fewer than ten. The CDR3 sequence is CATSDAGLAGGDTQYF. In DNA form, the CDR3 reads TGTGCCACCAGTGATGCGGGACTAGCGGGAGGAGATACGCAGTATTTT. V usage is TRBV24-1 and J usage is TRBJ2-3; 15 bases map to TRBD2. CDR1 is KGHDR and CDR2 is SFDVKD in the germline V gene. The CDR3 covers 16 residues. The V segment lost 3 bases and the J segment 5 bases; nucleotides outside the gene matches: 2.

The rearrangement uses TRBV20-1 and TRBJ2-5; unclear D gene. The end of the DNA aligns better with TRBJ2-1, so the J call may be wrong. The CDR3 is 10 amino acids. Germline V CDR1 and CDR2: DFQATT, SNEGSKA (reference sequence). Here the CDR3 reads CSAYSNEQFF. CDR3 DNA: TGCAGTGCCTATAGCAATGAGCAGTTCTTC.

V is TRBV6-1 and J is TRBJ2-3; TRBD2 matches 13 bases. CDR1 is MNHNS, CDR2 SASEGT, per germline. The CDR3 is 19 residues long. V shed 6 bases, J shed 1 base, and the junction held 13 bases outside the gene matches. DNA of the CDR3: TGTGCCAGCAGCTGGCCCGGGACTAGCGGGAAACGGGGCACAGATACGCAGTATTTT. The encoded protein is CASSWPGTSGKRGTDTQYF.

This clonotype was observed a handful of times. This rearrangement joins TRBV6-1 to TRBJ2-5; TRBD1 aligns across 9 bases. The DNA end lines up better with TRBJ2-1; the J call may be wrong. Germline-derived CDR1 and CDR2 are MNHNS and SASEGT. The CDR3 sequence is 16 residues long. CDR3 bases: TGTGCCAGCAGTGTCCCGGCGGGGACAGGGATACATGAGCAGTTCTTC. Residues: CASSVPAGTGIHEQFF.

The chain's CDR3 is CASSLRGYRDNTEAFF. CDR3 nucleotides: TGTGCCAGCAGCCTTCGAGGTTATAGGGACAACACTGAAGCTTTCTTT. The rearrangement joins TRBV5-8 to TRBJ1-1; TRBD1 is a possible D gene (5 bases). CDR1 is SGHTS and CDR2 is YDEGEE in the germline V gene. The CDR3 is made up of 16 amino acids. Trimming stripped 4 bases from V and 2 bases from J, with 18 bases between.

The V gene is TRBV29-1, the J gene TRBJ2-1, with D tentatively TRBD2 (6 bases). This CDR3 comprises 13 residues. Trimming stripped 7 bases from V and 4 bases from J, with 14 bases between. CDR1 and CDR2 (germline): SQVTM, ANQGSEA. DNA of the CDR3: TGCAGCGCGGAGGGGTTTTCATACAATGAGCAGTTCTTC. This codes for CSAEGFSYNEQFF.

In regard to this clonotype: This sequence may be a read error, since a much larger clone differs from it by one base. The conserved closing phenylalanine or tryptophan is absent in this CDR3, likely reflecting a read error. The chain combines TRBV6-5 with TRBJ2-5, with D tentatively TRBD1 (6 bases). TRBJ2-7 matches the DNA end more closely, so the J call is doubtful. CDR1 MNHEY and CDR2 SVGAGI come from the germline V gene. The CDR3 is made up of 13 amino acids. The CDR3 is CASSYGRGYEQYS. In DNA, the CDR3 is TGTGCCAGCAGTTACGGCAGGGGCTACGAGCAGTACTCC.

The chain is built from TRBV6-2 or TRBV6-3 and TRBJ2-7, with D possibly TRBD1 on 5 matching bases. V lost 11 bases to trimming and J lost 2 bases, with 19 bases between them. This CDR3 comprises 14 residues. CDR1 MNHEY and CDR2 SVGEGT come from the germline V gene. In nucleotides, the CDR3 is TGTGCCGCATCGGTAGGGGAATCGGCCTACGAGCAGTACTTC. It translates to CAASVGESAYEQYF.

The genes are TRBV11-1 and TRBJ2-2; D ambiguous. Germline-derived CDR1 and CDR2 are SGHAT and FQDESV (reference sequence). This CDR3 has 13 residues. Trimming stripped 8 bases from V and 3 bases from J, with 10 bases between. The CDR3 here is CASGPGHTGELFF. CDR3 bases: TGTGCCAGCGGCCCCGGGCACACCGGGGAGCTGTTTTTT.

The V call is TRBV3-1, the J call TRBJ2-7; D is perhaps TRBD1 or TRBD2 (6 bases each). The V gene lost 6 bases and the J gene lost 3 bases, with 15 bases spanning the gap. Per germline, CDR1 LGHDT and CDR2 YNNKEL (reference sequence). This CDR3 has 14 residues. The CDR3 region has the DNA TGTGCCAGCAGTCAGGGAGGAGGGGGCTACGAGCAGTACTTC. Its translation is CASSQGGGGYEQYF.

This clonotype has only a few counts. The CDR3 loop is CSARDLPGGGEQFF. CDR3 in DNA: TGCAGTGCTAGAGATCTGCCCGGGGGCGGCGAGCAGTTCTTC. J is TRBJ2-1 and V is TRBV20-1, with D perhaps given as TRBD1 or TRBD2 (6 bases each). The germline gives CDR1 DFQATT, CDR2 SNEGSKA (reference sequence). V was clipped by 0 bases and J by 10 bases, with 16 bases between them. CDR3 length: 14 residues.

The sample holds a few counts of this clonotype. This chain uses TRBV7-2 with TRBJ2-2; possibly TRBD2 for D (6 bases). Between the trimmed V and J ends, which lost 8 bases and 5 bases, there was a span of 24 bases. The CDR3 has 17 amino acids. Germline values: CDR1 SGHTA, CDR2 FQGNSA. The CDR3: CASGNRDSQGMTGELFF. The CDR3 DNA is TGTGCCAGCGGCAACCGGGACTCCCAAGGCATGACCGGGGAGCTGTTTTTT.

In its sample, this clonotype was seen a few times. The rearrangement joins TRBV7-9 to TRBJ1-6, with D possibly matching TRBD1 (5 bases). CDR3 length: 13 amino acids. Germline-derived CDR1 and CDR2 are SEHNR and FQNEAQ (reference sequence). V lost 3 bases to trimming and J lost 8 bases, with 8 bases between them. CDR3 bases: TGTGCCAGCAGCTTGACAGATTATTCACCCCTCCACTTT. Translation gives CASSLTDYSPLHF.

The chain recombines TRBV5-1 with TRBJ2-4; the match to TRBD1 covers 8 bases. The CDR3 spans 15 residues. Trimming removed 4 bases from V and 3 bases from J; junction bases left unmatched: 6. Germline V gives CDR1 SGHRS, CDR2 YFSETQ. The CDR3 DNA is TGCGCCAGCAGCCCAACCGGGACAGGCAAAAACATTCAGTACTTC. It codes for CASSPTGTGKNIQYF.